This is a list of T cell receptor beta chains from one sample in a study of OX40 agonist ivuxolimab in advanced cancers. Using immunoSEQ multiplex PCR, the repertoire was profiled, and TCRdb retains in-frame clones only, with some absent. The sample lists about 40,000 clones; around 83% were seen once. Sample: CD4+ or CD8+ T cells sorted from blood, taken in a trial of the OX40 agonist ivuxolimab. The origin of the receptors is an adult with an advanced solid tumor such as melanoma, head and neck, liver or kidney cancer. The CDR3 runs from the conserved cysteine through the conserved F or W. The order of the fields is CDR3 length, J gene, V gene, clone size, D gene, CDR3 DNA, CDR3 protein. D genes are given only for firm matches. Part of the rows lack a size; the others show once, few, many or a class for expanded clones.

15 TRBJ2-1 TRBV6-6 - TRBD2 TGTGCCAGCAGTTACTCGGCGGGAGGGAGAGATGAGCAGTTCTTC CASSYSAGGRDEQFF
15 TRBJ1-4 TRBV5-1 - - TGCGCCAGCAGCTTGACGGGGCTGTCTAATGAAAAACTGTTTTTT CASSLTGLSNEKLFF
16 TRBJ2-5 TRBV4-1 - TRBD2 TGCGCCAGCAGCTTTACTAGCGGGAGGCCCCAAGAGACCCAGTACTTC CASSFTSGRPQETQYF
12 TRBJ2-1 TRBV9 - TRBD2 TGTGCCAGTGTAGGTAGCGGGACCAGGCAGTTCTTC CASVGSGTRQFF
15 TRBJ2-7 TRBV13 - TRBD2 TGTGCCAGCACTACGGGGGGGGCGACCATCCCCGAGCAGTACTTC CASTTGGATIPEQYF
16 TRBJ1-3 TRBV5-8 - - TGTGCCAGCAGCTTGGTGAAAGGGAGCTCTGGAAACACCATATATTTT CASSLVKGSSGNTIYF
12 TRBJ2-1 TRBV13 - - TGTGCCAGCAGCCCCGGGGTGAATGAGCAGTTCTTC CASSPGVNEQFF
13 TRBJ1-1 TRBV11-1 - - TGTGCCAGCAGCTTAGGGCAGATCACTGAAGCTTTCTTT CASSLGQITEAFF
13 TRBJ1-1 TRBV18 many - TGTGCCAGCTCACCACCTAGGCAGGGCCGAGCTTTCTTT CASSPPRQGRAFF
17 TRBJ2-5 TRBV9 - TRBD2 TGTGCCAGCAGCCGTAGAGTCGAGCGGGGAATACAAGAGACCCAGTACTTC CASSRRVERGIQETQYF
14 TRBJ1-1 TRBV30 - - TGTGCCTGGAGTCAAAACCGGGGGGCCACTGAAGCTTTCTTT CAWSQNRGATEAFF
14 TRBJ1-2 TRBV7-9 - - TGTGCCAGCAGCTTAGATTTCAGTCCCTATGGCTACACCTTC CASSLDFSPYGYTF
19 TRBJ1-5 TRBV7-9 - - TGTGCCAGCAGCTTAGATACCCCGACCGTGGACAGTAGCAATCAGCCCCAGCATTTT CASSLDTPTVDSSNQPQHF
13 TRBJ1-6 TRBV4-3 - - TGCGCCAGCAGCCAAGATTCGGACGGTAGTCTCCACTTT CASSQDSDGSLHF
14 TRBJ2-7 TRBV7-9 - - TGTGCCAGCAGCTTACCCCGGGACACCTACGAGCAGTACTTC CASSLPRDTYEQYF
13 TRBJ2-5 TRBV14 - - TGTGCCAGCAGCCCCCTGGGGGCGGCGACCCAGTACTTC CASSPLGAATQYF
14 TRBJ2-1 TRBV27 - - TGTGCCAGCAGTATCCGGGACCCTGGGAATGAGCAGTTCTTC CASSIRDPGNEQFF
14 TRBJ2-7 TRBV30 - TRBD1 TGTGCCTGGTCACGACCGACAGGGACGGGCGAGCAGTACTTC CAWSRPTGTGEQYF
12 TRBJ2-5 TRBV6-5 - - TGTGCCAGCAGTCCCTCGTCCGAGACCCAGTACTTC CASSPSSETQYF
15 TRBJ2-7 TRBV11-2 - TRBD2 TGTGCCAGCAGCCTGGGGGGAGGGGCTACCTACGAGCAGTACTTC CASSLGGGATYEQYF
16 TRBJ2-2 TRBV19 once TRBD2 TGTGCCAGTAGTATAGGACTAGCGGAAAACACCGGGGAGCTGTTTTTT CASSIGLAENTGELFF
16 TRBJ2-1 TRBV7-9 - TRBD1 TGTGCCAGCAGCTACGCCTTTAGGGGGCGTGTCTATGAGCAGTTCTTC CASSYAFRGRVYEQFF
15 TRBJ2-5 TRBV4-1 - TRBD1 TGCGCCAGCAGCCTCCGACAGGGCCTCCAAGAGACCCAGTACTTC CASSLRQGLQETQYF
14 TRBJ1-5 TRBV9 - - TGTGCCAGCAGCGTCAACAGTGGCAATCAGCCCCAGCATTTT CASSVNSGNQPQHF
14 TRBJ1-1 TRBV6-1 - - TGTGCCAGCAGTGTAAGTGTGGGTGACACTGAAGCTTTCTTT CASSVSVGDTEAFF
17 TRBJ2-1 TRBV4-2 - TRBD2 TGTGCCAGCAGCCCCGCGGAGGGACTACTCATTTTGGGTGAGCAGTTCTTC CASSPAEGLLILGEQFF
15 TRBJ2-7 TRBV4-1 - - TGCGCCAGCAGCCAAGGTGCTGGACAATCCTACGAGCAGTACTTC CASSQGAGQSYEQYF
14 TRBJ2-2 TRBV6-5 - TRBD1 TGTGCCAGCAAGACAGGGGCCTACACCGGGGAGCTGTTTTTT CASKTGAYTGELFF
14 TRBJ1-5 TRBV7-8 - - TGTGCCAGCACTCCGGACGGGACGAATCAGCCCCAGCATTTT CASTPDGTNQPQHF
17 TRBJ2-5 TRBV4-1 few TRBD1 TGCGCCAGCAGCCAAGGGACCGGGACAGGGGGACAAGAGACCCAGTACTTC CASSQGTGTGGQETQYF
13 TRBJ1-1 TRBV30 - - TGTGCCTGGAGTGTAGGGGGGGCCGGCGAAGCTTTCTTT CAWSVGGAGEAFF
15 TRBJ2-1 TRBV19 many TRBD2 TGTGCCAGTAGCCGGACTAGCGGGGATTACAATGAGCAGTTCTTC CASSRTSGDYNEQFF
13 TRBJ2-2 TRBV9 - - TGTGCCAGCAGCGTAGAGGGCACCGGGGAGCTGTTTTTT CASSVEGTGELFF
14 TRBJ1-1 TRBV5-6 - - TGTGCCAGCAGCTTAAGAACGTTTAACACTGAAGCTTTCTTT CASSLRTFNTEAFF
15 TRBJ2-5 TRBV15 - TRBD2 TGTGCCACCAGCATTTATCGGGGGGGAGACGAGACCCAGTACTTC CATSIYRGGDETQYF
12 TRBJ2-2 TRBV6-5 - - TGTGCCAGCAGCTTAATCCCCGGGGAGCTGTTTTTT CASSLIPGELFF
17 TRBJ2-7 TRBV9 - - TGTGCCAGCAGCCCCCCTTCCGGAAGGGAACACTCCTACGAGCAGTACTTC CASSPPSGREHSYEQYF
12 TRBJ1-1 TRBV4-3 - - TGCGCCAGCAGCCAAGATGGAGCTGAAGCTTTCTTT CASSQDGAEAFF
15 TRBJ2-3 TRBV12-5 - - TGTGCTAGTGGTTTGGGCGGCGGGAGCACAGATACGCAGTATTTT CASGLGGGSTDTQYF
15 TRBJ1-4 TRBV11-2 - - TGTGCCAGCAGCTTAGAGGGGGCAGGAGTCGAAAAACTGTTTTTT CASSLEGAGVEKLFF
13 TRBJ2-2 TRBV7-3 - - TGTGCCAGCAGCTTAAATCTGGGCGGGGAGCTGTTTTTT CASSLNLGGELFF
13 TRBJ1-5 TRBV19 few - TGTGCCAGTAGTAACCCGGGACCTTCAAGGCAGCATTTT CASSNPGPSRQHF
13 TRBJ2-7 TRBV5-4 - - TGTGCCAGCTCCGCCGGGCCCTCCTACGAGCAGTACTTC CASSAGPSYEQYF
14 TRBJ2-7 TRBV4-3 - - TGCGCCAGCAGCCAAGATCGTACGGATCCCGAGCAGTACTTC CASSQDRTDPEQYF
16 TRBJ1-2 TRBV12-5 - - TGTGCTAGTGGTTTGACCCGCCGGGACGGTGACTATGGCTACACCTTC CASGLTRRDGDYGYTF
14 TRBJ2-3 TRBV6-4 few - TGTGCCAGCAGTGACATCGCGGGAATGGATACGCAGTATTTT CASSDIAGMDTQYF
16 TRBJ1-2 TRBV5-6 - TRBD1 TGTGCCAGCAGCTTGGGTTCGGGACAGGGGAAGGATGGCTACACCTTC CASSLGSGQGKDGYTF
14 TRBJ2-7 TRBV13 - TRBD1 TGTGCCAGCAGCTTTGGTACAGGGGCCTACGAGCAGTACTTC CASSFGTGAYEQYF
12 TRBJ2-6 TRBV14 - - TGTGCCAGCAGCCACGGTGGGTTCGTCCTGACTTTC CASSHGGFVLTF
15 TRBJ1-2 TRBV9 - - TGTGCCAGCAGCGTAGAATCAGGGTGGGGAATGGGCTACACCTTC CASSVESGWGMGYTF
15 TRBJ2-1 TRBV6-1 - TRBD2 TGTGCCAGCAGTGAAAAGAGCCTAGCGGGAGATGACGAGTTCTTC CASSEKSLAGDDEFF
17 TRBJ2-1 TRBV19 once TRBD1 TGTGCCAGTAGCCTACAATTCCGGGACAGGGACTACAATGAGCAGTTCTTC CASSLQFRDRDYNEQFF
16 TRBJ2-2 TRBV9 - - TGTGCCAGCAGCACCCCCGGAGGGGTCGGCACCGGGGAGCTGTTTTTT CASSTPGGVGTGELFF
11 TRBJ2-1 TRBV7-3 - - TGTGCCAGCAGCTCAGGACATGAGCAGTTCTTC CASSSGHEQFF